This T cell receptor (beta chain) stems from a study of vaccination and CD4 T cells after COVID-19. Per the germline V gene, CDR1 is MNHEY and CDR2 is SVGEGT. The CDR3 is 16 residues long. V was shortened by 4 bases and J by 3 bases, with 16 bases between the two germline ends. Treatment given: roughly 11-day PBMC culture with coronavirus spike peptide pools or control peptides (ViraFEST assay). In regard to this clonotype: Its specificity is not known.

The Oncomine TCR Beta short-read assay sequenced DNA from cultured CD4+ T cells. Each CDR3 protein is one row after TCRdb ran MiXCR on the PCR reads. The sample lists about 19,000 distinct CDR3 sequences, about 52% occurring once. Sequenced sample: CD4+ T cells from blood, cultured in vitro. This rearrangement joins TRBV6-2 or TRBV6-3 to TRBJ1-5; D possibly corresponds to TRBD1 (5 bases). The receptor comes from a human donor who had recovered from COVID-19. CDR3 region: CASSWTWAGNNQPQHF. CDR3 sequence (DNA): TGTGCCAGCAGTTGGACGTGGGCAGGGAACAATCAGCCCCAGCATTTT.